Detailed here is one TCR beta chain. Its matching antigen is unknown. This record belongs to a study of OX40 agonist ivuxolimab in advanced cancers. Whole-study findings and limits: CD8+ T cells (on average) carried more expanded clones than CD4+ T cells.

Generated by immunoSEQ multiplex PCR, the TCRdb table keeps only in-frame clones and is missing some. The sample includes tens of thousands of clones, just over 90% of them seen just once. V shed 4 bases and J shed 0 bases, with 5 bases lying between them. Germline-derived CDR1 and CDR2 are SGHRS and YFSETQ. The CDR3 covers 14 residues. The TCR sequence derives from an adult with an advanced solid tumor such as melanoma, head and neck, liver or kidney cancer. The sequences come from CD4+ or CD8+ T cells sorted from blood, collected in a trial of the OX40 agonist ivuxolimab. The chain is built from TRBV5-1 and TRBJ2-6; D call uncertain. The CDR3 nucleotides are TGCGCCAGCAGCCCAAACTCTGGGGCCAACGTCCTGACTTTC. It is translated as CASSPNSGANVLTF.